Listed below are T cell receptor beta chains from one sample, sequenced in a study of T cell repertoires in cytomegalovirus infection. In TCRdb, the reads were re-called with MiXCR into one record per CDR3 protein. Here the sample spans about 160,000 distinct CDR3 sequences, roughly 20% being singletons. These receptors have no identified antigens. The sample consisted of CD8+ T cells from cultured PBMCs, taken from culture after CMV antigen stimulation. The receptor source for this set is a human donor in good health (CMV status not recorded). Some clones in this sample may be carry-over from other donors' samples. Each CDR3 is given with its conserved first and last residue. D genes are given only for firm matches. Clone size is given for some rows only: seen once, a few or many times, or a class if the clone is expanded.

clone_size	v_call	d_call	j_call	cdr3_aa	cdr3_nt
few	TRBV12-3/TRBV12-4	-	TRBJ2-5	CASSEGNQETQYF	TGTGCCAGCAGTGAAGGGAACCAAGAGACCCAGTACTTC
-	TRBV6-1	TRBD1	TRBJ2-3	CASSYRGPDTQYF	TGTGCCAGCTCGTACAGGGGTCCAGATACGCAGTATTTT
-	TRBV5-5	-	TRBJ2-7	CASSWVGGLLHYEQYF	TGTGCCAGCAGCTGGGTAGGCGGCCTCCTACACTACGAGCAGTACTTC
few	TRBV7-9	-	TRBJ2-5	CASRAPGRSQETQYF	TGTGCCAGCAGGGCCCCGGGACGGTCCCAAGAGACCCAGTACTTC
few	TRBV4-1	-	TRBJ2-4	CASSQAGASVIQYF	TGCGCCAGCAGCCAGGCAGGGGCGAGTGTCATTCAGTACTTC
-	TRBV7-2	-	TRBJ2-1	CASSSQPPNLPLVYNEQFF	TGTGCCAGCAGCTCTCAACCACCGAACCTCCCCCTCGTCTACAATGAGCAGTTCTTC
few	TRBV4-1	-	TRBJ2-5	CASSQDALETQYF	TGCGCCAGCAGCCAAGACGCCCTCGAGACCCAGTACTTC
few	TRBV11-2	TRBD1	TRBJ2-7	CASSRGDRAYEQYF	TGTGCCAGCAGCCGAGGGGACAGGGCCTACGAGCAGTACTTC
-	TRBV10-3	-	TRBJ2-7	CAISEKRSSYEQYF	TGTGCCATCAGTGAGAAGCGGAGCTCCTACGAGCAGTACTTC
-	TRBV6-2/TRBV6-3	-	TRBJ2-1	CASSSLGGWENEQFF	TGTGCCAGCAGTTCCTTAGGGGGTTGGGAGAATGAGCAGTTCTTC
-	TRBV7-2	-	TRBJ1-1	CASSLNERTVNTEAFF	TGTGCCAGCAGCTTAAACGAAAGGACAGTGAACACTGAAGCTTTCTTT
few	TRBV4-1	-	TRBJ1-3	CASSRKESSGNTIYF	TGCGCCAGCAGTCGCAAGGAAAGCTCTGGAAACACCATATATTTT
few	TRBV28	-	TRBJ2-5	CASSMTGGDQETQYF	TGTGCCAGCAGTATGACAGGAGGAGACCAAGAGACCCAGTACTTC
-	TRBV28	-	TRBJ1-4	CASSLVVSLYDEKLFF	TGTGCCAGCAGTTTAGTAGTCTCCCTGTACGATGAAAAACTGTTTTTT
many	TRBV11-2	-	TRBJ1-1	CASSLVGRVKNTEAFF	TGTGCCAGCAGCTTAGTAGGGAGGGTCAAGAACACTGAAGCTTTCTTT
few	TRBV7-2	-	TRBJ2-7	CASSLEGAQNEQYF	TGTGCCAGCAGCTTGGAGGGGGCCCAAAACGAGCAGTACTTC
few	TRBV12-3/TRBV12-4	-	TRBJ2-7	CASSLEGEASEQYF	TGTGCCAGCAGTCTCGAGGGGGAGGCAAGTGAGCAGTACTTC
-	TRBV10-3	-	TRBJ1-1	CAIKPLLIQGENTEAFF	TGTGCCATTAAACCTTTATTAATTCAGGGAGAGAACACTGAAGCTTTCTTT
few	TRBV2	TRBD2	TRBJ2-2	CASGRVAGELFF	TGTGCCAGCGGGAGGGTGGCCGGGGAGCTGTTTTTT
few	TRBV19	TRBD1	TRBJ1-2	CASSIEQGANYGYTF	TGTGCCAGTAGTATAGAACAGGGGGCAAACTATGGCTACACCTTC
medium-sized	TRBV11-2	-	TRBJ2-7	CASSVYEQYF	TGTGCCAGCAGCGTCTACGAGCAGTACTTC
-	TRBV12-3/TRBV12-4	TRBD1	TRBJ2-1	CASTPAPGQGSYNEQFF	TGTGCCAGCACCCCGGCCCCCGGACAGGGTAGCTACAATGAGCAGTTCTTC
-	TRBV2	-	TRBJ2-7	CATKGGPYEQYF	TGTGCCACTAAGGGGGGGCCCTACGAGCAGTACTTC
many	TRBV4-1	-	TRBJ1-6	CASSQAGYRPLHF	TGCGCCAGCAGCCAAGCGGGGTATCGACCCCTCCACTTT
many	TRBV7-2	-	TRBJ1-4	CASSLRAATNEKLFF	TGTGCCAGCAGCCTCAGAGCCGCAACTAATGAAAAACTGTTTTTT
-	TRBV7-2	-	TRBJ2-2	CASSLLKSTGELFF	TGTGCCAGCAGCTTACTTAAGTCAACCGGGGAGCTGTTTTTT
-	TRBV7-6	-	TRBJ2-1	CASSLGWGSQSSYNEQFF	TGTGCCAGCAGCTTAGGGTGGGGCAGCCAAAGCTCCTACAATGAGCAGTTCTTC
few	TRBV11-1	TRBD1	TRBJ2-7	CASSFRGSYEQYF	TGTGCCAGCAGCTTCAGGGGGTCCTACGAGCAGTACTTC
many	TRBV28	-	TRBJ1-1	CATDRSRNDLNTEAFF	TGTGCCACCGACAGGTCGAGAAACGACCTGAACACTGAAGCTTTCTTT
few	TRBV4-1	-	TRBJ1-1	CASSQDPLGWTEAFF	TGCGCCAGCAGCCAAGATCCACTGGGATGGACTGAAGCTTTCTTT
-	TRBV12-3/TRBV12-4	-	TRBJ1-2	CASSQGKGYTF	TGTGCCAGCTCTCAGGGGAAAGGCTACACCTTC